These 19 T cell receptor beta chains originate from one sample sequenced in a study of cytomegalovirus exposure and HLA in healthy donors. 13 Jbeta primers and 60 Vbeta primers were used for the PCR. Generated by immunoSEQ multiplex PCR, the TCRdb table keeps only in-frame clones and is missing some. The sample yields some 130,000 clones, 78% seen once. Specimen: PBMCs. The source of these receptors is a woman in her thirties or forties in good health and CMV-seronegative.

The chain is built from TRBV5-1 and TRBJ2-1; tentative D call: TRBD1 (5 bases). Germline CDR1 reads SGHRS; CDR2 reads YFSETQ. There are 15 residues in the CDR3. V gave up 3 bases and J gave up 3 bases, with 13 bases separating them. CDR3: CASSSRVDVYNEQFF. The CDR3 DNA follows: TGCGCCAGCAGCTCCAGGGTAGATGTCTACAATGAGCAGTTCTTC.

A single count supports this clone. The rearrangement links TRBV6-5 to TRBJ2-3, with a possible D match to TRBD2 (5 bases). This CDR3 is 15 amino acids long. V shed 0 bases and J shed 3 bases, with 10 bases lying between them. Germline-derived CDR1 and CDR2 are MNHEY and SVGAGI. The CDR3 region is CASSYSDSTTDTQYF. CDR3 sequence (DNA): TGTGCCAGCAGTTACTCGGACTCGACGACAGATACGCAGTATTTT.

The V call is TRBV19, the J call TRBJ2-1; 16 nucleotides align to TRBD2. Trimming took 7 bases from V and 2 from J; bases not matched to a gene: 5. The CDR3 runs to 17 residues. Germline CDR1 is LNHDA and CDR2 is SQIVND (reference sequence). The CDR3 sequence: CASTPGTSGRAYNEQFF. DNA of the CDR3: TGTGCCAGTACCCCTGGGACTAGCGGGAGGGCCTACAATGAGCAGTTCTTC.

V gene TRBV15 combines with J gene TRBJ2-1, with 7 bases that match TRBD2. With 3 bases clipped from V and 6 bases from J, the junction kept 5 bases outside the gene matches. The CDR3 is 14 amino acids. Germline CDR1 reads LNHNV; CDR2 reads YYDKDF (reference sequence). Here the CDR3 reads CATSRGGVGNEQFF. The CDR3 region has the DNA TGTGCCACCAGCAGGGGGGGGGTCGGCAATGAGCAGTTCTTC.

This clone was picked up a small number of times. The chain links TRBV5-3 to TRBJ1-4; D gene ambiguous. TRBV5-3 carries the ORF label, with uncertain function. Trimming removed 2 bases from V and 11 bases from J, with 19 bases in between. The CDR3 consists of 15 residues. The CDR3 nucleotides are TGTGCCAGAAGCTTTAGACCGCCACCAAGAGGGAAACTGTTTTTT. This encodes CARSFRPPPRGKLFF.

This chain connects TRBV6-1 to TRBJ2-2, with D possibly TRBD1 on 6 matching bases. CDR3 size: 15 residues. V was cut by 10 bases and J by 3 bases, with 18 bases left in between. In germline, CDR1 is MNHNS, CDR2 SASEGT. CDR3 DNA sequence: TGTGCCACCCCCCGTACAGGGATCTACACCGGGGAGCTGTTTTTT. Translation: CATPRTGIYTGELFF.

The sample holds a few counts of this clone. The CDR3 nucleotides read TGTGCCAGCAGGGCCGGGACAGGGTACTATGGCTACACCTTC. It translates to CASRAGTGYYGYTF. This chain links TRBV2 with TRBJ1-2, with 9 bases fitting TRBD1. There are 14 residues in the CDR3. The ends lost 6 bases at V and 3 bases at J; junction bases unmatched: 5. The germline V gene has CDR1 SNHLY and CDR2 FYNNEI.

The V and J genes are TRBV5-6 and TRBJ1-2; 8 nucleotides agree with TRBD1. CDR3 length: 14 residues. J gave up 5 bases and V 4 bases, and 7 bases lay outside the gene matches. Germline CDR1 and CDR2: SGHDT and YYEEEE. The CDR3 reads CASSSPGQVYGYTF. As DNA, the CDR3 is TGTGCCAGCAGCAGTCCGGGACAGGTGTATGGCTACACCTTC.

The chain's CDR3 is CASSERGQGFSWGEQFF. The CDR3 nucleotides are TGTGCCAGCAGTGAGAGGGGACAGGGGTTCTCTTGGGGTGAGCAGTTCTTC. This sequence joins TRBV25-1 and TRBJ2-1; 10 nucleotides align to TRBD1. V shed 3 bases, J shed 9 bases, and the junction held 14 bases outside the gene matches. This CDR3 comprises 17 residues. The germline V gene encodes CDR1 MGHDK and CDR2 SYGVNS. Full variable domain (missing parts from reference TRBV25-1 and TRBJ2-1): EADIYQTPRYLVIGTGKKITLECSQTMGHDKMYWYQQDPGMELHLIHYSYGVNSTEKGDLSSESTVSRIRTEHFPLTLESARPSHTSQYLCASSERGQGFSWGEQFFGPGTRLTVL.

In regard to this clone: The junction and the germline gene differ at one end; a read error may be behind it. This chain uses TRBV7-9 with TRBJ2-7; 7 bases align to TRBD1. From germline, CDR1 is SEHNR and CDR2 FQNEAQ (reference sequence). This CDR3 comprises 17 residues. This CDR3 is CSSSLGRQGVGSYEQYF. The DNA for the CDR3 is TGTTCCAGCAGCTTAGGTAGACAGGGAGTGGGCTCCTACGAGCAGTACTTC.

The count of this clone is one. V is TRBV6-6 and J is TRBJ2-7; tentatively, D is TRBD1 (6 bases). Trimming removed 7 bases at V and 2 bases at J, with 18 bases between. The CDR3 length is 15 residues. CDR1 is MNHNY, CDR2 SVGAGI, per germline (reference sequence). CDR3 coding DNA: TGTGCCAGCAAGAACTTGGGGGCGGCTACCTACGAGCAGTACTTC. This sequence encodes CASKNLGAATYEQYF.

The CDR3 DNA reads as TGCGCCAGCAGCCTTGGACTAGACGGTACGCAGTATTTT. Translation: CASSLGLDGTQYF. J is TRBJ2-3 and V is TRBV5-1; 7 bases are shared with TRBD2. J was trimmed by 8 bases and V by 4 bases; bases with no gene match: 7. Germline loops: CDR1 SGHRS, CDR2 YFSETQ. The CDR3 length is 13 residues.

The table lists this clone with a few counts. The CDR3 loop is CASRGQYYGYTF. CDR3 DNA: TGTGCCAGTAGGGGACAGTACTATGGCTACACCTTC. This chain uses TRBV19 with TRBJ1-2; the match to TRBD1 covers 7 bases. Trimming at V came to 6 bases and at J to 3 bases, leaving 1 base not matched to a gene. The CDR3 has 12 amino acids. Germline CDR1 LNHDA, CDR2 SQIVND (reference sequence).

The chain recombines TRBV7-9 with TRBJ2-1; perhaps TRBD1 as D (5 bases). Germline values: CDR1 SEHNR, CDR2 FQNEAQ (reference sequence). CDR3 length: 13 amino acids. V was pared by 2 bases and J by 9 bases, with 11 bases between. The CDR3: CASSLWGAGEQFF. The CDR3 nucleotides are TGTGCCAGCAGCTTATGGGGCGCCGGTGAGCAGTTCTTC.

The chain links TRBV6-1 to TRBJ2-6; TRBD1 matches 8 bases. V shed 2 bases and J 3 bases; nucleotides not matched to a gene: 18. Germline-derived CDR1 and CDR2 are MNHNS and SASEGT. The length of the CDR3 is 21 residues. The CDR3 DNA reads TGTGCCAGCAGTGAAAGGGCTGGTACAGGGGGTACCTTCTTTGGGGCCAACGTCCTGACTTTC. Its protein product is CASSERAGTGGTFFGANVLTF.

V gene TRBV2 combines with J gene TRBJ1-1, with D possibly matching TRBD1 (5 bases). This CDR3 contains 10 residues. Trimming stripped 6 bases from V and 7 bases from J, with 6 bases between. Germline-derived CDR1 and CDR2 are SNHLY and FYNNEI. CDR3: CASRGGEAFF. CDR3 in DNA: TGTGCCAGCAGGGGGGGTGAAGCTTTCTTT.

Of note for this clone: An end of the junction differs from the germline gene, which may be a read error. The CDR3 spells CASSKDRASGANGLTF. The DNA of the CDR3 is TGCGCCAGCAGTAAGGACCGAGCCTCTGGGGCCAACGGCCTGACTTTC. The chain combines TRBV5-1 with TRBJ2-6; D is possibly TRBD1 (5 bases). Per germline, CDR1 SGHRS and CDR2 YFSETQ. CDR3 length: 16 amino acids.

This chain joins TRBV19 and TRBJ2-1; 9 nucleotides align to TRBD2. Losses at the gene ends were 7 bases for V and 0 bases for J; bases not matched to a gene: 10. Germline values: CDR1 LNHDA, CDR2 SQIVND (reference sequence). CDR3 length equals 17 residues. Written as DNA, the CDR3 is TGTGCCAGTAAGAAGGCTAGCGGGGTGACCTCCTACAATGAGCAGTTCTTC. This encodes CASKKASGVTSYNEQFF.

This clone was seen once. The gene calls are TRBV7-3 and TRBJ2-3; 9 nucleotides align to TRBD2. CDR3 length: 16 residues. Germline values: CDR1 SGHTA, CDR2 FQGTGA. V was clipped by 5 bases and J by 3 bases; unmatched bases: 9. This chain's CDR3 is CASSTPVSGSTDTQYF. CDR3 nucleotides: TGTGCCAGCAGCACCCCGGTTAGCGGGAGTACAGATACGCAGTATTTT.